This T cell receptor beta chain is drawn from a study of T cells in Graves' hyperthyroidism and ophthalmopathy (dated by TCRdb to 2018 to 2020). A note on the overall study: Peripheral blood samples were taken at initial diagnosis, before any treatment was given. To identify TCR V-J signatures that set the groups apart, the researchers used a discovery cohort of about a hundred patients, made up of 40 to 45 with Graves' ophthalmopathy and some 56 with stable Graves' hyperthyroidism. Whether ophthalmopathy could be predicted prospectively was tested in an independent validation cohort made up of some 20 hyperthyroidism patients plus 17 patients who later progressed to ophthalmopathy. For training and testing, the roughly 100 patients in the discovery cohort were randomly divided in a 7:3 ratio. The paper describes TCR Vbeta CDR3 sequencing of roughly 130 peripheral blood samples, made up of some 42 ophthalmopathy patients, some 76 hyperthyroidism patients and 17 progressor patients. The study also compared thyroid tissue and blood T-cell repertoires from five or six Graves' hyperthyroidism patients. Once sampling was done, hyperthyroidism patients were given methimazole at a starting dose of 30 mg daily, whereas ophthalmopathy patients were given high-dose intravenous methylprednisolone. The investigation overall reported the following: No statistical method was used to set the sample size in advance, and investigators knew the group allocation. Blood samples also contained most of the expanded thyroid clonotypes (frequency above 0.001), which suggests that blood repertoires may reflect thyroid immune responses. A model built on a 13 V-J signature distinguished ophthalmopathy from stable hyperthyroidism, reaching 85% to 90% sensitivity and 81.08% specificity in cross-validation and 80%/75% in testing. In validation, the model predicted progression to ophthalmopathy a median of around six months before onset, with roughly 70% sensitivity and roughly 73% specificity.

The TCR beta CDR3 regions were amplified from the RNA transcripts. The first round of RT-PCR for the TCR CDR3 was performed with the HTBI primer set and the Qiagen OneStep RT-PCR kit. The libraries were constructed in a second round of multiplex PCR and then size-selected and purified. Sequencing of the libraries was done on an Illumina HiSeq2000 using paired-end 100 bp reads. The source study handled its data this way. SOAPnuke was used to process the raw data, with reads discarded if the reads contained adapters or uncalled bases, had a mean Phred below 15, or lacked an exact constant-primer or identifier match. High-quality paired reads were merged with COPE v1.2.5, and unique nucleotide sequences were defined as clonotypes. MiTCR v1.1 was used to align clonotypes to the IMGT TRBV, TRBD and TRBJ reference segments. The analysis was restricted to V-J combinations with a frequency above 0.0001, which together covered 99.2% of the repertoires. The TCS score was defined as F50 (clonal expansion) divided by E x V (chaos), with BLOSUM62-based TCRdist calculated between CDR3 peptides within each V-J. Welch's t-statistics and random forest reduced fewer than 600 V-J features to 10 to 15, which were used in a naive Bayes classifier (R e1071). The public reads were reanalyzed by TCRdb: fastp trimming at Q25, MiXCR alignment, in-frame beta chains only. Entries that share a CDR3 protein sequence are merged under the most common genes and DNA. For this entry, the V and J calls and clone size follow TCRdb and not the study's own pipeline. The sample profile shows about 560,000 distinct CDR3 sequences; around 17% of them were found once. The ten biggest clones cover roughly 18% of the sample.

In its sample, this clonotype was seen many times. Its recognized antigen is unknown. There are no base qualities to consult, and no much larger clone falls within one base. In the germline V gene, CDR1 corresponds to MNHEY and CDR2 to SVGEGT. Including cysteine and phenylalanine, the CDR3 has 16 amino acids. Only the CDR3 DNA stays, 48 bases, in frame from base 1. V ends up 1 base short and J 4 bases short, with an unmatched junction base count of 4. A patient counted as having stable Graves' hyperthyroidism if no progression to ophthalmopathy occurred over 18 months of follow-up. The hyperthyroidism patients were between 18 and 65 years old and newly diagnosed, with a disease duration of less than 2 months. Patients with uncontrolled infections, other autoimmune diseases, pregnancy or lactation were excluded. Diagnoses were established on the basis of clinical symptoms, serum thyroxine and TRAb, thyroid ultrasound, and orbital computed tomography. PBMCs were isolated from 7.5 to 10 ml of fresh peripheral blood by Ficoll-Paque density gradient centrifugation. Total RNA was extracted using Trizol reagent, and RNA quality was assessed on an Agilent 2100 Bioanalyzer.

Rearrangement joined TRBV6-2 or TRBV6-3 to TRBJ2-3; 11 bases in the junction line up with TRBD2. Source material: blood. The source of this sequence is a woman between 18 and 30 years old with Graves' hyperthyroidism. The DNA sequence reads TGTGCCAGCAGTTACTACGCACTAGCGGGGGCAGATACGCAGTATTTT. This codes for CASSYYALAGADTQYF.